These T cell receptor beta chains were read from a single sample in a study of blood T cell repertoires in COVID-19. TCRdb's copy holds only in-frame clones and misses some; the assay was immunoSEQ multiplex PCR. The repertoire holds roughly 260,000 clones, about nine tenths seen once, with 2.2% in the top ten. The sequencing sample was made of peripheral blood. The source is a woman aged 50 to 60 who had recovered from COVID-19. Both conserved end residues are part of each CDR3.

v_call | cdr3_length | cdr3_aa
TRBV7-2 | 14 | CASSLAKWTGGYTF
TRBV4-2 | 15 | CASSPLLAGGYEQYF
TRBV6-4 | 17 | CASSDLSGTLTNYGYTF
TRBV27 | 15 | CASSYGTGSNYEQYF
TRBV19 | 13 | CASSIWPGEKLFF
TRBV19 | 16 | CASSIGAGEWVGELFF
TRBV6-4 | 18 | CASSDTPFTTGGVTEAFF
TRBV11-2 | 17 | CASSRQGAGAMNTEAFF
TRBV6-5 | 14 | CASRGTGRAQPQHF
TRBV5-1 | 14 | CASSLIGVTDTQYF